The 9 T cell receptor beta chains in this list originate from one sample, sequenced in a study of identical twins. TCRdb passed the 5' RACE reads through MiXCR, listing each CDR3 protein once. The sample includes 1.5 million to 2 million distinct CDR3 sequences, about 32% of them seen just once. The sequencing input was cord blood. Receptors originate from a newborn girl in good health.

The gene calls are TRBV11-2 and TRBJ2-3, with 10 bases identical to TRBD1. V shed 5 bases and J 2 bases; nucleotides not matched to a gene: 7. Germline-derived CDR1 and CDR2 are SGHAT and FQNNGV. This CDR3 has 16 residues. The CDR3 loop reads CASSKDRGLSTDTQYF. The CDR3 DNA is TGTGCCAGCAGCAAAGACAGGGGGCTTTCCACAGATACGCAGTATTTT.

The chain's CDR3 is CASSPARQGATEAFF. The CDR3 DNA reads TGTGCCAGCTCACCGGCTAGACAGGGGGCCACTGAAGCTTTCTTT. The J gene is TRBJ1-1, the V gene TRBV18; 10 positions agree with TRBD1. The V gene's germline CDR1 is KGHSH and CDR2 LQKENI. The CDR3 consists of 15 residues. V gave up 3 bases and J gave up 4 bases; unmatched junction bases: 5. Full variable domain (remainder filled in from reference TRBV18 and TRBJ1-1): NAGVMQNPRHLVRRRGQEARLRCSPMKGHSHVYWYRQLPEEGLKFMVYLQKENIIDESGMPKERFSAEFPKEGPSILRIQQVVRGDSAAYFCASSPARQGATEAFFGQGTRLTVV.

As DNA, the CDR3 is TGTGCCAGCAGTTTTGTGTGGACTAGCGGCACAGATACGCAGTATTTT. Its protein is CASSFVWTSGTDTQYF. The chain employs TRBV27 and TRBJ2-3; 9 bases fit TRBD2. The CDR3 loop spans 16 amino acids. The V segment lost 3 bases and the J segment 1 base; nucleotides outside the gene matches: 5. Per germline, CDR1 MNHEY and CDR2 SMNVEV (reference sequence).

DNA for the CDR3: TGTGCCAGCAGTTTCCTTGGTGGAGGTCGCACAGATACGCAGTATTTT. Amino acid sequence: CASSFLGGGRTDTQYF. The chain uses TRBV28 and TRBJ2-3; D is perhaps TRBD2 (5 bases). The germline V and J ends were trimmed by 3 bases and 1 base, with 14 bases remaining between them. The germline V gene has CDR1 MDHEN and CDR2 SYDVKM. This CDR3 spans 16 amino acids.

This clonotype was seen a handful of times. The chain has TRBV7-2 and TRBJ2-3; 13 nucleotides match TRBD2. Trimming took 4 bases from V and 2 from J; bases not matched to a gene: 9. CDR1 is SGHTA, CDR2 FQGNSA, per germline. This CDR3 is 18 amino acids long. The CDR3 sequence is CASSWQLAGGGNTDTQYF. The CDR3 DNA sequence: TGTGCCAGCAGCTGGCAACTAGCGGGGGGGGGCAACACAGATACGCAGTATTTT. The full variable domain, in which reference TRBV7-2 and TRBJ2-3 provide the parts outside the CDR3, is GAGVSQSPSNKVTEKGKDVELRCDPISGHTALYWYRQSLGQGLEFLIYFQGNSAPDKSGLPSDRFSAERTGGSVSTLTIQRTQQEDSAVYLCASSWQLAGGGNTDTQYFGPGTRLTVL.

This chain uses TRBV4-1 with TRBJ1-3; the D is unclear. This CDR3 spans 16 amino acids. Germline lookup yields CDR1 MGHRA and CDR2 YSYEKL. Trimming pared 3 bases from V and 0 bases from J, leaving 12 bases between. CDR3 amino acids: CASSQPAGPSGNTIYF. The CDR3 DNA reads TGCGCCAGCAGCCAGCCCGCGGGTCCCTCTGGAAACACCATATATTTT.

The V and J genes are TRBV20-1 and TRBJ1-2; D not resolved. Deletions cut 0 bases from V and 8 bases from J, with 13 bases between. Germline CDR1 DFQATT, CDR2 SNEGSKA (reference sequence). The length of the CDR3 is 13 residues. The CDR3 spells CSARENSALGYTF. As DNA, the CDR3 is TGCAGTGCTAGAGAGAACTCGGCACTAGGCTACACCTTC.

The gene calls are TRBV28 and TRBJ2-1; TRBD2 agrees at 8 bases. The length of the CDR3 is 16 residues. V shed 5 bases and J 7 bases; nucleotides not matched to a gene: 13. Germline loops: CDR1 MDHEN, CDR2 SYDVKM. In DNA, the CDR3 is TGTGCCAGCAGTCCCCGGACTATCGGGAGGGTAAATGAGCAGTTCTTC. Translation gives CASSPRTIGRVNEQFF.

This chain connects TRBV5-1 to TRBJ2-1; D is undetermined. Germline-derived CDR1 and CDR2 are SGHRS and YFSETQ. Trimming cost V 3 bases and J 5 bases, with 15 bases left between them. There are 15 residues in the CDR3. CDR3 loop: CASSSLSGPNNEQFF. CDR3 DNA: TGCGCCAGCAGCTCTCTTTCCGGGCCCAACAATGAGCAGTTCTTC.